These T cell receptor beta chains were read from a single sample in a study of a mutant IDH1 vaccine in newly diagnosed glioma. Produced via immunoSEQ multiplex PCR; TCRdb's table is partial and in-frame only. The data contain around 52,000 clones, about 77% of them singletons. No antigen has been assigned to these receptors. This specimen was PBMCs, taken from a glioma patient whose treatment included an IDH1 peptide vaccine. The receptors come from a middle-aged woman with glioma. The CDR3 runs from the conserved cysteine through the conserved F or W. A D gene is named only where the DNA matches it firmly. Clone sizes are given selectively: once, few, many, or a class where the clone is expanded.

abundance	v_gene	j_gene	d_gene	CDR3nt	CDR3aa
.	TRBV5-1	TRBJ1-1	.	TGCGCCAGCAGCTCGGGACCTACGACTGAAGCTTTCTTT	CASSSGPTTEAFF
.	TRBV5-4	TRBJ2-2	.	TGTGCCAGCAGCTCCAACAGGGCCGGGGAGCTGTTTTTT	CASSSNRAGELFF
.	TRBV29-1	TRBJ2-2	TRBD1	TGCAGCGTTGAGGGGGGACAGGGTCCCACCGGGGAGCTGTTTTTT	CSVEGGQGPTGELFF
.	TRBV30	TRBJ1-2	.	TGTGCCTGGAGCCTCGGGGGGAATGGCTACACCTTC	CAWSLGGNGYTF
.	TRBV10-3	TRBJ1-2	.	TGTGCCATCAGTGTACCAGGCCGAGGGGACTATGGCTACACCTTC	CAISVPGRGDYGYTF
.	TRBV30	TRBJ1-5	.	TGTGCCTGGGGGGCGGGGGGTAAGCAGCCCCAGCATTTT	CAWGAGGKQPQHF
once	TRBV30	TRBJ2-5	.	TGTGCCTGGAGTGTATACGCGGGGGCTCAAGAGACCCAGTACTTC	CAWSVYAGAQETQYF
few	TRBV5-1	TRBJ1-3	TRBD1	TGCGCCAGCAGCATCGACAGGGGGATAGGAAACACCATATATTTT	CASSIDRGIGNTIYF
few	TRBV7-2	TRBJ2-2	.	TGTGCCAGCAGCTTCACCGGGGAGCTGTTTTTT	CASSFTGELFF
.	TRBV5-8	TRBJ1-2	.	TGTGCCAGCAGCTTACCGGTGGTTCATGGCTACACCTTC	CASSLPVVHGYTF
few	TRBV6-6	TRBJ1-1	.	TGTGCCAGCAGATTACAGGGTTTTGGCACTGAAGCTTTCTTT	CASRLQGFGTEAFF
.	TRBV5-1	TRBJ1-6	.	TGCGCCAGCAGCCCGAGGACCGGGACGATTCATTCACCCCTCCACTTT	CASSPRTGTIHSPLHF
.	TRBV18	TRBJ1-1	.	TGTGCCAGCAGAGGTAGTGAGGACACTGAAGCTTTCTTT	CASRGSEDTEAFF
once	TRBV6-5	TRBJ2-7	.	TGTGCCAGCAGTGGTCCCAAAGGCGAGCAGTACTTC	CASSGPKGEQYF
.	TRBV6-5	TRBJ1-1	.	TGTGCCAGCAGTTTAAGGGGATGGGGTGAAGCTTTCTTT	CASSLRGWGEAFF
once	TRBV7-2	TRBJ2-7	TRBD1	TGTGCCAGCAGCTTAGGTACAGGGGCATACTACGAGCAGTACTTC	CASSLGTGAYYEQYF
.	TRBV7-9	TRBJ1-5	.	TGTGCCAGCAGCCTTCGAGAGGGGCCCCAGCATTTT	CASSLREGPQHF
few	TRBV14	TRBJ1-6	.	TGTGCCAGCAGCCAAGATCCGTGGAAAAATTCACCCCTCCACTTT	CASSQDPWKNSPLHF
few	TRBV29-1	TRBJ1-1	TRBD1	TGCAGCGTCCAGACAGGGCCGAACACTGAAGCTTTCTTT	CSVQTGPNTEAFF
.	TRBV19	TRBJ2-3	TRBD1	TGTGCCAGTAGGGGGATTCGGAGACAGGGAAGCACAGATACGCAGTATTTT	CASRGIRRQGSTDTQYF
.	TRBV6-6	TRBJ2-2	TRBD1	TGTGCCAGCAAAAACTACAGGGGCAGGTTCACCGGGGAGCTGTTTTTT	CASKNYRGRFTGELFF
.	TRBV27	TRBJ1-6	.	TGTGCCAGCAGTTACGGGGGGAGGGGTTCTAATTCACCCCTCCACTTT	CASSYGGRGSNSPLHF
.	TRBV7-2	TRBJ2-7	.	TGTGCCAGCAGCGCGTACGGGACAACCTACGAGCAGTACTTC	CASSAYGTTYEQYF
.	TRBV10-1	TRBJ1-6	TRBD1	TGCGCCAGCAGCGGGGACAGAAATTCACCCCTCCACTTT	CASSGDRNSPLHF
.	TRBV9	TRBJ1-6	TRBD1	TGTGCCAGCAGCGCCTGGACAGGGGGATATTCACCCCTCCACTTT	CASSAWTGGYSPLHF
.	TRBV2	TRBJ1-5	TRBD1	TGTGCCAGCTCCCCACGACAGGGGGGAAATCAGCCCCAGCATTTT	CASSPRQGGNQPQHF
.	TRBV7-2	TRBJ1-4	.	TGTGCCAGCAGCTTAGCGGGATATCAGGGAGAAAAACTGTTTTTT	CASSLAGYQGEKLFF